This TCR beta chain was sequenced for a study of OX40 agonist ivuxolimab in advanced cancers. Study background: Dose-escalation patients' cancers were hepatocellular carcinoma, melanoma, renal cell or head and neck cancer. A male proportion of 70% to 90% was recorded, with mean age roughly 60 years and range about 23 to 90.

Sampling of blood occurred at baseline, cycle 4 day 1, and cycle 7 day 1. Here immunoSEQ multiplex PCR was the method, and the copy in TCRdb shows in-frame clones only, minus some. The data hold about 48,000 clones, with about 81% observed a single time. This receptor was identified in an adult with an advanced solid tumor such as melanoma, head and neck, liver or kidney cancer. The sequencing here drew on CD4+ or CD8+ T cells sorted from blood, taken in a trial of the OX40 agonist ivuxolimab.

The CDR3 sequence: CASEGAGEVGEPYEQYF. CDR3 bases: TGCGCCAGCGAAGGGGCAGGGGAAGTTGGGGAGCCCTACGAGCAGTACTTC. J is TRBJ2-7 and V is TRBV5-1, with a possible D match to TRBD1 (6 bases). V lost 7 bases, J lost 2 bases, and 25 bases lay in between. CDR3 length: 17 residues. CDR1 is SGHRS and CDR2 is YFSETQ in the germline V gene. Full variable domain (missing parts from reference TRBV5-1 and TRBJ2-7): KAGVTQTPRYLIKTRGQQVTLSCSPISGHRSVSWYQQTPGQGLQFLFEYFSETQRNKGNFPGRFSGRQFSNSRSEMNVSTLELGDSALYLCASEGAGEVGEPYEQYFGPGTRLTVT.